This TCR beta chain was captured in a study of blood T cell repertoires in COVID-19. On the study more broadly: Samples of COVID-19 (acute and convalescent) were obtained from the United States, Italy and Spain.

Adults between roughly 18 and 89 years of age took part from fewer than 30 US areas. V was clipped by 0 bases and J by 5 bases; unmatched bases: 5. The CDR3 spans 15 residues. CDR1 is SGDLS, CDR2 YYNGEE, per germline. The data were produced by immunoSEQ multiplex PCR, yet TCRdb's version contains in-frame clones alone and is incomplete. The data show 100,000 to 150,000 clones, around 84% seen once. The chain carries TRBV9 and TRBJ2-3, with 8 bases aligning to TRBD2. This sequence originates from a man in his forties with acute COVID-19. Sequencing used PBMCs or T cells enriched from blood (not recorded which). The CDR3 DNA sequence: TGTGCCAGCAGCGTAGCTCACAGCGGGGGAGATACGCAGTATTTT. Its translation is CASSVAHSGGDTQYF.